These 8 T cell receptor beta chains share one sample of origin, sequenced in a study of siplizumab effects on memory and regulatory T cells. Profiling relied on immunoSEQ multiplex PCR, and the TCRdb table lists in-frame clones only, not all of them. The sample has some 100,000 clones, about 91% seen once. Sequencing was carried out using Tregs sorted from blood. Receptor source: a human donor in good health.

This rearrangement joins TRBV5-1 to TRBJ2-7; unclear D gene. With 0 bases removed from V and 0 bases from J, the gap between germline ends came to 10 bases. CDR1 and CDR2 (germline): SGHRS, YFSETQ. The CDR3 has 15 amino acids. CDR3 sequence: CASSLGWAGSYEQYF. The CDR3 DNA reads TGCGCCAGCAGCTTGGGGTGGGCAGGCTCCTACGAGCAGTACTTC.

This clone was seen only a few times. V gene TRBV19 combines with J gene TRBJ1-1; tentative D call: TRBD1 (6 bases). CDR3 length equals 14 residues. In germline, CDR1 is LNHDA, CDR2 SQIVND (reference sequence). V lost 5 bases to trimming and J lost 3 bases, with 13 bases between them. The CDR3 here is CASSGRGSDTEAFF. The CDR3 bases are TGTGCCAGTAGTGGCAGGGGTTCGGACACTGAAGCTTTCTTT. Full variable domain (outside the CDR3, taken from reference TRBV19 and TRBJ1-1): DGGITQSPKYLFRKEGQNVTLSCEQNLNHDAMYWYRQDPGQGLRLIYYSQIVNDFQKGDIAEGYSVSREKKESFPLTVTSAQKNPTAFYLCASSGRGSDTEAFFGQGTRLTVV.

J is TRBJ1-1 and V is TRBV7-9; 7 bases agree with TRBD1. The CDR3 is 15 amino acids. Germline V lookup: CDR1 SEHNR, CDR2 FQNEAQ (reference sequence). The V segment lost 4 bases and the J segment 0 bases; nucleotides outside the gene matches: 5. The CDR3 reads CASSSYRGVNTEAFF. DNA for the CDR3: TGTGCCAGCAGCTCATACAGGGGAGTGAACACTGAAGCTTTCTTT.

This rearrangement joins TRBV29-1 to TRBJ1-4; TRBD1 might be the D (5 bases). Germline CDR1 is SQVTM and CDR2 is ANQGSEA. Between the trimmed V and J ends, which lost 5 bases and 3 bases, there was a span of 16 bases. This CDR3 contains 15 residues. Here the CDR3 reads CSVLPLGGANEKLFF. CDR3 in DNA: TGCAGCGTTCTCCCTCTTGGGGGGGCTAATGAAAAACTGTTTTTT.

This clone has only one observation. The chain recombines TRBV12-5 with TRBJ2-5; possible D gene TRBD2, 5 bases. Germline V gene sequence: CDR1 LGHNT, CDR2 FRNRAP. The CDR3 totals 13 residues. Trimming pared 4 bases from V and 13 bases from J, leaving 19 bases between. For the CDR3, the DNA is TGTGCTAGTGGTTGCCCTAAGGGAGTCGGGCGGTACTTC. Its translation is CASGCPKGVGRYF.

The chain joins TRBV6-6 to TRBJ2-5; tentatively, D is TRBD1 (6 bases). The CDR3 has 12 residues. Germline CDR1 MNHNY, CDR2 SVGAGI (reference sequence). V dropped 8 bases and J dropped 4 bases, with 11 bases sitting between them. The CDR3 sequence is CASRQGTETQYF. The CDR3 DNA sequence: TGTGCCAGCCGGCAGGGGACAGAGACCCAGTACTTC.

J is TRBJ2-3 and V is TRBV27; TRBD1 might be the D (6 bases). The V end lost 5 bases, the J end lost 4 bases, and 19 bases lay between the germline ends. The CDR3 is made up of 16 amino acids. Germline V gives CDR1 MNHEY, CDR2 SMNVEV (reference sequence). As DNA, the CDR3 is TGTGCCAGCAGTCTAGACAGGCTAATGCCCCCAGATACGCAGTATTTT. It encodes CASSLDRLMPPDTQYF.

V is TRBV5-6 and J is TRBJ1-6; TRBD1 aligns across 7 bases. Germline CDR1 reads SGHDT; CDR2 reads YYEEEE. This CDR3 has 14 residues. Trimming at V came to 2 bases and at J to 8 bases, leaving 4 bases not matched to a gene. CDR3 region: CASSFDRVDSPLHF. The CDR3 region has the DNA TGTGCCAGCAGCTTTGACAGGGTAGATTCACCCCTCCACTTT.